This T cell receptor beta chain was sequenced in a study of blood T cell repertoires in COVID-19. Sequencing used immunoSEQ multiplex PCR; TCRdb keeps in-frame clones, though not all of them. Among 150,000 to 200,000 clones, approximately 90% were seen once, and the ten largest hold 3.7%. V lost 4 bases to trimming and J lost 5 bases; unmatched junction nucleotides: 7. Germline lookup yields CDR1 SGHNT and CDR2 YENEEA. This CDR3 is built from 15 residues. The sequenced material came from peripheral blood. The chain carries TRBV11-3 and TRBJ2-7, with TRBD2 identical over 11 bases. The receptor was isolated from a young man with active or convalescent COVID-19. The DNA for the CDR3 is TGTGCCAGCAGCTCCACTAGCGGGAGCCTGAACGAGCAGTACTTC. The encoded protein is CASSSTSGSLNEQYF.